A single sample gave rise to the 20 T cell receptor beta chains below, sequenced in a study of blood T cell repertoires in COVID-19 (TCRdb year 2020). Library generation was performed with the immunoSEQ multiplex PCR assay. Imported from immuneACCESS, the table was reduced by TCRdb to in-frame sequences with V and J called. These copies leave out some clones; in studies compared against another copy, an unresolved V gene accounts for under half, and the cause of the remainder is not known. The sample table lists roughly 150,000 clones, 75% to 85% of them with a count of one. Around 4% of the sample belongs to the ten largest clones. Specimen: peripheral blood. The receptors originated from a man aged 55-75 years with acute or convalescent COVID-19.

The chain employs TRBV19 and TRBJ2-1; D is perhaps TRBD1 (5 bases). This CDR3 is built from 13 residues. The germline V gene has CDR1 LNHDA and CDR2 SQIVND (reference sequence). Trimming cost V 1 base and J 12 bases, with 13 bases left between them. The CDR3 nucleotides are TGTGCCAGTAGTATAGCAACAGGCCCCAGGCAGTTCTTC. Encoded protein: CASSIATGPRQFF.

The chain links TRBV7-3 to TRBJ2-5; the match to TRBD1 covers 10 bases. The germline V gene encodes CDR1 SGHTA and CDR2 FQGTGA. The V and J ends lost 5 bases and 5 bases, in that order; junction bases with no gene match: 8. This CDR3 is built from 15 residues. CDR3 DNA: TGTGCCAGCAGCCCGAGACAGGGGGCGGTTGAGACCCAGTACTTC. It encodes CASSPRQGAVETQYF.

The J gene is TRBJ2-7, the V gene TRBV19; 8 bases align to TRBD1. This CDR3 region has 17 residues. Trimming at V came to 6 bases and at J to 7 bases, leaving 20 bases not matched to a gene. The germline V gene encodes CDR1 LNHDA and CDR2 SQIVND (reference sequence). CDR3 sequence reads: CASSNTPPGQGAREQYF. In nucleotides, the CDR3 is TGTGCCAGTAGCAATACCCCCCCGGGGCAGGGGGCGAGGGAGCAGTACTTC.

The V gene is TRBV19, the J gene TRBJ1-1; tentatively, D is TRBD1 (5 bases). This CDR3 contains 15 residues. The germline CDR1 and CDR2 sequences are LNHDA and SQIVND (reference sequence). V was shortened by 3 bases and J by 0 bases, with 11 bases between the two germline ends. CDR3 sequence reads: CASSMMGLLNTEAFF. The CDR3 DNA reads as TGTGCCAGTAGTATGATGGGACTGTTGAACACTGAAGCTTTCTTT.

The genes are TRBV12-3 or TRBV12-4 and TRBJ2-1; the D gene is possibly TRBD1 (5 bases). The CDR3 loop spans 11 amino acids. Trimming took off 7 bases at V and 9 bases at J, with 10 bases between the two ends. CDR3 region: CASKRGGEQFF. The CDR3 DNA sequence: TGTGCCAGCAAAAGGGGTGGTGAGCAGTTCTTC.

The CDR3 loop is CASRTGVNSPLHF. The CDR3 DNA sequence: TGTGCCAGTCGGACAGGGGTTAATTCACCCCTCCACTTT. The rearrangement links TRBV19 to TRBJ1-6; TRBD1 aligns across 9 bases. After removal of 8 bases from V and 6 bases from J, the junction contained 2 bases not matched to a gene. The CDR3 sequence is 13 residues long. Germline V gene sequence: CDR1 LNHDA, CDR2 SQIVND (reference sequence).

The rearrangement joins TRBV4-1 to TRBJ2-1, with TRBD1 as a possible D gene (6 bases). Germline V gives CDR1 MGHRA, CDR2 YSYEKL. The CDR3 is made up of 16 amino acids. V lost 4 bases, J lost 9 bases, and 22 bases lay in between. The CDR3 region has the DNA TGCGCCAGCAGCCGATCCCGGGACACCTCTCGGGGTGAGCAGTTCTTC. Residues: CASSRSRDTSRGEQFF.

The V and J genes are TRBV4-1 and TRBJ2-2; 8 bases are a match to TRBD2. The CDR3 totals 15 residues. The germline V gene has CDR1 MGHRA and CDR2 YSYEKL. V trimming: 2 bases; J trimming: 2 bases; junction bases outside the gene matches: 1. DNA for the CDR3: TGCGCCAGCAGCCAACTAGCGGGCAACACCGGGGAGCTGTTTTTT. This codes for CASSQLAGNTGELFF.

CDR3 bases: TGTGCCATCAGTGAGTCGGGGCCGACGAACACTGAAGCTTTCTTT. It is translated as CAISESGPTNTEAFF. The J gene is TRBJ1-1, the V gene TRBV10-3; weak D call: TRBD1 (5 bases). The length of the CDR3 is 15 residues. Trimming removed 0 bases at V and 1 base at J, with 9 bases between. Germline CDR1 ENHRY, CDR2 SYGVKD.

The rearrangement links TRBV9 to TRBJ2-2, with 8 positions matching TRBD2. The germline CDR1 and CDR2 sequences are SGDLS and YYNGEE. Trimming took 1 base from V and 5 from J; bases not matched to a gene: 4. This CDR3 has 15 residues. The chain's CDR3 is CASSVTGGSTGELFF. CDR3 nucleotide sequence: TGTGCCAGCAGCGTAACGGGAGGGTCTACCGGGGAGCTGTTTTTT.

This clone has more than one count but fewer than ten. The V and J genes are TRBV7-9 and TRBJ2-1; D perhaps matches TRBD1 (6 bases). Per germline, CDR1 SEHNR and CDR2 FQNEAQ (reference sequence). Trimming removed 5 bases from V and 6 bases from J, with 8 bases in between. CDR3 length: 12 residues. The CDR3 DNA reads as TGTGCCAGCAGCGTGACAGGCAATGAGCAGTTCTTC. Translating it yields CASSVTGNEQFF.

This clone has a count of ten or more. This rearrangement joins TRBV29-1 to TRBJ1-3; TRBD1 aligns across 8 bases. The V and J ends lost 4 bases and 3 bases, in that order; junction bases with no gene match: 5. Germline CDR1 and CDR2: SQVTM and ANQGSEA. There are 14 residues in the CDR3. This CDR3 is CSVVPGGGGNTIYF. DNA of the CDR3: TGCAGCGTTGTTCCAGGGGGCGGTGGAAACACCATATATTTT.

This clone has a single count. The chain links TRBV11-2 to TRBJ1-2; tentatively, D is TRBD1 (5 bases). The V end was cut by 2 bases, the J end by 4 bases, with 14 bases between. The germline V gene encodes CDR1 SGHAT and CDR2 FQNNGV. The CDR3 length is 15 residues. The CDR3 DNA reads TGTGCCAGCAGCTTACCCGGGACTGTGGGCTATGGCTACACCTTC. Translated, it gives CASSLPGTVGYGYTF.

V usage is TRBV2 and J usage is TRBJ2-7; the match to TRBD2 covers 13 bases. Germline-derived CDR1 and CDR2 are SNHLY and FYNNEI. J gave up 6 bases and V 5 bases, and 4 bases lay outside the gene matches. The CDR3 is made up of 14 amino acids. The CDR3 here is CASSFGLAGVEQYF. CDR3 nucleotides: TGTGCCAGCAGTTTTGGACTAGCGGGAGTCGAGCAGTACTTC.

V gene TRBV6-1 combines with J gene TRBJ2-5; 9 bases align to TRBD2. V dropped 3 bases and J dropped 6; count of bases not matched to a gene: 5. Germline values: CDR1 MNHNS, CDR2 SASEGT. The CDR3 is made up of 14 amino acids. The chain's CDR3 is CASSEASGVQTQYF. In nucleotides, the CDR3 is TGTGCCAGCAGTGAGGCTAGCGGGGTGCAGACCCAGTACTTC.

This clone was found many times. The chain joins TRBV6-5 to TRBJ1-2; TRBD1 agrees at 8 bases. V gave up 6 bases and J gave up 4 bases; unmatched junction bases: 4. The germline V gene encodes CDR1 MNHEY and CDR2 SVGAGI. The CDR3 length is 13 residues. The CDR3 loop is CASRGQGTYGYTF. The CDR3 DNA sequence: TGTGCCAGCAGAGGACAGGGAACCTATGGCTACACCTTC.

This clone was seen a handful of times. The genes are TRBV6-5 and TRBJ1-2; D gene ambiguous. Trimming shortened V by 2 bases and J by 4 bases, and 8 bases separated the two germline ends. Germline CDR1 reads MNHEY; CDR2 reads SVGAGI. This CDR3 region has 13 residues. The CDR3 loop reads CASSYGEGYGYTF. The CDR3 bases are TGTGCCAGCAGTTACGGGGAGGGCTATGGCTACACCTTC.

V is TRBV29-1 and J is TRBJ2-1, with 8 bases identical to TRBD2. The CDR3 sequence is 16 residues long. V lost 3 bases, J lost 3 bases, and 10 bases stayed unmatched. From germline, CDR1 is SQVTM and CDR2 ANQGSEA. CDR3 sequence: CSVDSGAGRGYNEQFF. The DNA of the CDR3 is TGCAGCGTTGATAGCGGGGCAGGTCGGGGCTACAATGAGCAGTTCTTC.

The table lists this clone with a few counts. The chain uses TRBV3-1 (or the pseudogene TRBV3-2) and TRBJ2-1; 13 nucleotides agree with TRBD2. The ends lost 4 bases at V and 2 bases at J; junction bases unmatched: 2. This CDR3 is 16 amino acids long. Germline lookup yields CDR1 LGHDT and CDR2 YNNKEL (reference sequence). The CDR3: CASSRGLAGAYNEQFF. DNA for the CDR3: TGTGCCAGCAGCCGAGGACTAGCGGGAGCCTACAATGAGCAGTTCTTC.

The chain couples TRBV5-4 to TRBJ2-3; 8 nucleotides line up with TRBD2. The length of the CDR3 is 16 residues. CDR1 SGHNT and CDR2 YYREEE come from the germline V gene (reference sequence). V trimming: 4 bases; J trimming: 0 bases; junction bases outside the gene matches: 7. CDR3 region: CASSPLAGFSTDTQYF. CDR3 nucleotide sequence: TGTGCCAGCAGCCCCCTAGCGGGTTTTAGCACAGATACGCAGTATTTT.